This note documents a single T cell receptor (beta chain) sequence. What it recognizes is unknown. The germline V and J ends were trimmed by 2 bases and 2 bases, with 12 bases remaining between them. Germline CDR1 is MNHEY and CDR2 is SVGAGI. The CDR3 sequence is 15 residues long. This sample is part of a study of cytomegalovirus exposure and HLA in healthy donors. Notes on the study in general: Associated with cytomegalovirus, according to the listing, were around 170 TCR beta chains.

Here immunoSEQ multiplex PCR was the method, and the copy in TCRdb shows in-frame clones only, minus some. Here the sample spans about 130,000 clones, about 88% being singletons. The V call is TRBV6-5, the J call TRBJ1-2; D perhaps matches TRBD1 (6 bases). The TCR sequence derives from a woman between 18 and 29 years old in good health and CMV-seronegative. Sequencing was performed on PBMCs. The CDR3 region has the DNA TGTGCCAGCAGTTACGAGAGGGGGGGCAACTATGGCTACACCTTC. Residues: CASSYERGGNYGYTF.